This T cell receptor beta chain was found in a study of shared clonotypes between healthy human individuals. Findings and caveats of the study: A handful of donors showed sharing of approximately 5% of naive CD4 clonotypes.

In the original workflow: Because ImmunoSEQ provided only junction sequences with no quality scores, the filtering differed. Produced via immunoSEQ multiplex PCR; TCRdb's table is partial and in-frame only. The V and J calls and clone size come from that table; D and trimming were worked out from the DNA. The data show about 1 million clones, 60% to 80% seen once. Ten or more counts support this clone. Its target is not known. Trimming pared 2 bases from V and 1 base from J, leaving 6 bases between. CDR1 and CDR2 from the germline V gene are MNHNS and SASEGT. The CDR3 has 13 amino acids. Donors were healthy HIV-negative adults without recent acute infections or vaccinations.

The chain is built from TRBV6-1 and TRBJ2-7; D is uncertain. The sequencing input was memory CD4+ T cells sorted from blood. Subset of the sample: CD45RA-negative fraction. The receptor was isolated from a man aged 18-30 years in good health. CDR3 bases: TGTGCCAGCAGTGAACTTCCTTCCTACGAGCAGTACTTC. It is translated as CASSELPSYEQYF.